This record covers a single T cell receptor beta chain. Its antigen is unidentified. The repertoire was sequenced with immunoSEQ multiplex PCR; TCRdb's copy has only in-frame clones and lacks some. The repertoire consists of roughly 120,000 clones, with roughly 93% occurring once and the leading ten covering roughly 1.2%. The record originates from a study of cytomegalovirus exposure and HLA in healthy donors. Overall study findings and caveats: Cytomegalovirus association was listed for approximately 150 TCR beta chains.

What was sequenced was PBMCs. This clonotype was sampled from a young woman in good health and CMV-seronegative.

CDR3 residues: CASSYRGEKLFF. The CDR3 nucleotides read TGTGCCAGCAGCTACAGGGGGGAAAAACTGTTTTTT. The rearrangement links TRBV5-4 to TRBJ1-4; 8 bases are shared with TRBD1. J was trimmed by 8 bases and V by 3 bases; bases with no gene match: 0. The CDR3 extends over 12 amino acids. Looked up from germline, CDR1 is SGHNT and CDR2 is YYREEE (reference sequence).